The next 8 T cell receptor beta chains were all read from a single sample in a study of metastatic and nonmetastatic thyroid tumors. Using MiXCR, TCRdb re-called clones from the PCR reads. Counted here are 15,000 to 20,000 clones, roughly 21% occurring once; the ten biggest clones make up less than 8%. There were no patients who had received any treatment before thyroid surgery. The sequenced sample consisted of adjacent normal tissue. Every receptor here comes from a female donor with papillary thyroid cancer or a benign thyroid nodule (not recorded which). Some clones in this sample may be carry-over from other donors' samples.

DNA of the CDR3: TGTGCCAGTCGCTTTTCCCGGGAGGGCCGGGATGAGCAGTTCTTC. Translating it yields CASRFSREGRDEQFF. The chain links TRBV19 to TRBJ2-1; 8 nucleotides align to TRBD2. Germline V gene lookup returns CDR1 LNHDA and CDR2 SQIVND (reference sequence). V lost 8 bases to trimming and J lost 8 bases; unmatched junction nucleotides: 14. The length of the CDR3 is 15 residues.

Points on this clone: A read error may account for a junction end that differs from germline. The rearrangement joins TRBV7-9 to TRBJ2-2; D not resolved. The length of the CDR3 is 15 residues. Germline loops: CDR1 SEHNR, CDR2 FQNEAQ (reference sequence). CDR3 region: CAGSIRQLGTGELFF. The CDR3 DNA is TGTGCCGGCAGCATAAGGCAGTTGGGCACCGGGGAGCTGTTTTTT.

This clone was recorded many times. The chain is built from TRBV2 and TRBJ1-1; 7 nucleotides match TRBD1. V dropped 4 bases and J dropped 2; count of bases not matched to a gene: 4. This CDR3 has 14 residues. From germline, CDR1 is SNHLY and CDR2 FYNNEI. The CDR3 spells CASSVDRFNTEAFF. CDR3 sequence (DNA): TGTGCCAGCAGTGTGGACAGGTTTAACACTGAAGCTTTCTTT.

Turning to this clone: One end of the junction does not line up with germline, which may come from a read error. The rearrangement joins TRBV13 to TRBJ1-2; a weak D match, TRBD1 (6 bases). The germline gives CDR1 PRHDT, CDR2 FYEKMQ (reference sequence). This CDR3 contains 15 residues. The CDR3 sequence: CASSGFLTGLYGYTF. CDR3 nucleotide sequence: TGCGCCAGCAGCGGCTTCCTGACAGGTCTCTATGGCTACACCTTC.

There are many counts of this clone. The rearrangement uses TRBV4-1 and TRBJ1-2; D might be TRBD1 (6 bases). This CDR3 spans 17 amino acids. Per the germline V gene, CDR1 is MGHRA and CDR2 is YSYEKL. Trimming took 0 bases from V and 4 from J, leaving 18 bases between them. In nucleotides, the CDR3 is TGCGCCAGCAGCCAAGATCTGGTGGGGACAAAGATCTATGGCTACACCTTC. This encodes CASSQDLVGTKIYGYTF.

This clone has ten or more counts. The chain couples TRBV27 to TRBJ2-2; perhaps TRBD1 as D (7 bases). CDR1 MNHEY and CDR2 SMNVEV come from the germline V gene (reference sequence). V gave up 6 bases and J gave up 1 base, with 18 bases separating them. This CDR3 region has 17 residues. The chain's CDR3 is CASRPFGGTVNTGELFF. In DNA, the CDR3 is TGTGCCAGCAGGCCATTTGGGGGGACAGTGAACACCGGGGAGCTGTTTTTT.

As regards this clone: A read error is possible here, since a much larger clone lies one base away. This CDR3 is also generated by other DNA sequences in the sample. The chain is built from TRBV7-8 and TRBJ2-3; D remains ambiguous. There are 12 residues in the CDR3. Germline V gene data show CDR1 as SGHVS and CDR2 as FQNEAQ. The CDR3 sequence: CASTPYTDTQYF. The CDR3 coding sequence is TGTGCCAGCACCCCCTACACGGATACTCAGTATTTT.

By share, this clone ranks as medium-sized. The V gene is TRBV11-3, the J gene TRBJ1-2; possible D gene TRBD1, 6 bases. V was cut by 5 bases and J by 1 base, with 14 bases left in between. The CDR3 length is 15 residues. CDR1 SGHNT and CDR2 YENEEA come from the germline V gene. The CDR3 region is CASSPGGGSNYGYTF. Here the CDR3 DNA reads TGTGCCAGCAGCCCGGGCGGGGGCAGTAACTATGGCTACACCTTC.